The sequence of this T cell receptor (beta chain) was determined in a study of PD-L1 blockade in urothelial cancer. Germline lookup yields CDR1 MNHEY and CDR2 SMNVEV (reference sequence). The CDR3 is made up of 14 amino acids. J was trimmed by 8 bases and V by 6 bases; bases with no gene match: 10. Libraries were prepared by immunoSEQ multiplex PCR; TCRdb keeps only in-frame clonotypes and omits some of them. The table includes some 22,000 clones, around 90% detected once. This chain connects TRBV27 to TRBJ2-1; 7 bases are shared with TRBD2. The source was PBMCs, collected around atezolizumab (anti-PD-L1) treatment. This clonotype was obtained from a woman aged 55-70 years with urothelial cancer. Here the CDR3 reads CASSGGGPWDEQFF. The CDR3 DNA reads TGTGCCAGCAGCGGGGGAGGGCCCTGGGATGAGCAGTTCTTC.